This is a list of T cell receptor beta chains from one sample in a study of preoperative IRX-2 immunotherapy in early breast cancer. Repertoires were generated with immunoSEQ multiplex PCR, while TCRdb's copy carries only in-frame clones and drops some. The sample records about 29,000 clones, nearly 90% being singletons. Sample collection was performed from a patient treated with IRX-2 immunotherapy. Receptors originate from a human donor with breast cancer. CDR3s leave out the opening cysteine and the closing phenylalanine or tryptophan. Each record gives: V gene, J gene, CDR3 protein.

>TRBV27|TRBJ1-5
ASSLRGTGLSNQPQH
>TRBV4-3|TRBJ2-7
ASSQDDRQHEQY
>TRBV27|TRBJ2-7
ASSLRGYEQY
>TRBV7-2|TRBJ1-3
ASSLYRVSSGNTIY
>TRBV28|TRBJ1-2
ASSTTGTGVRGYT
>TRBV6-5|TRBJ1-5
ASSALAGSNQPQH
>TRBV19|TRBJ2-7
ASSIGRVVVYEQY
>TRBV7-2|TRBJ2-2
ASSPWTSGDLGTGELF
>TRBV30|TRBJ1-1
AWNWGNTEAF
>TRBV4-1|TRBJ2-5
ASSASGGGQETQY
>TRBV4-1|TRBJ2-7
ASSQYPLATYEQY
>TRBV19|TRBJ1-4
ASSHWGSNEKLF
>TRBV5-4|TRBJ2-7
ASSVTGVQSEQY
>TRBV11-2|TRBJ2-7
ASSLDPGGSEQY
>TRBV7-9|TRBJ1-4
ASSLVGGTNEKLF
>TRBV7-2|TRBJ2-7
ASSPSGFSYEQY
>TRBV10-3|TRBJ2-2
AISGQAPNTGELF
>TRBV5-1|TRBJ2-3
ASSRAGGFGDTQY
>TRBV28|TRBJ1-1
ASSPEFPGQGAINTEAF
>TRBV7-6|TRBJ2-7
ASSSGPTSASYYEQY
>TRBV6-1|TRBJ1-2
ASSEATGIYGYT
>TRBV28|TRBJ2-5
ASSPNRGQETQY
>TRBV19|TRBJ1-5
ASSISGQANQPQH
>TRBV6-6|TRBJ1-4
ASSWTAVNEKLF
>TRBV5-1|TRBJ2-7
ASSSDPGLAGSRY
>TRBV10-2|TRBJ2-7
ATVSESSYEQY
>TRBV6-5|TRBJ2-1
ASSSPEEQF
>TRBV9|TRBJ1-1
ASSVAGNTEAF
>TRBV5-6|TRBJ2-3
ASSLVVDTQY
>TRBV5-6|TRBJ2-1
ASSRASGVYNEQF
>TRBV11-2|TRBJ2-7
ASSSGTSNYEQY
>TRBV19|TRBJ2-5
ASRPGQGGETQY
>TRBV11-2|TRBJ2-5
ASSRRTGGVGETQY
>TRBV19|TRBJ2-7
ASSGSWNYEQY
>TRBV11-2|TRBJ1-1
ASSLETGFLNTEAF
>TRBV6-1|TRBJ2-5
ASSGDRIQETQY
>TRBV29-1|TRBJ1-5
SAQVDGNQPQH
>TRBV5-1|TRBJ2-7
ASREELSYEQY
>TRBV5-1|TRBJ2-7
ASSLGGGREQY
>TRBV6-1|TRBJ2-7
ASSERSERRGHEQY
>TRBV19|TRBJ1-2
ASSIAPVGGLGYT
>TRBV4-1|TRBJ2-3
ASSHPTGPRDTQY